One and the same sample provided the 13 T cell receptor beta chains below, sequenced in a study of OX40 agonist ivuxolimab in advanced cancers. Clones were sequenced by immunoSEQ multiplex PCR, and TCRdb holds only the in-frame ones, with some missing. The sample consists of around 64,000 clones, roughly 80% of them appearing once. Sample: CD4+ or CD8+ T cells sorted from blood, taken in a trial of the OX40 agonist ivuxolimab. All receptors derive from an adult with an advanced solid tumor such as melanoma, head and neck, liver or kidney cancer.

This chain links TRBV5-1 with TRBJ1-5; D uncertain. This CDR3 region has 14 residues. V lost 1 base, J lost 3 bases, and 8 bases lay in between. Germline V gives CDR1 SGHRS, CDR2 YFSETQ. CDR3 nucleotides: TGCGCCAGCAGCTTGTCCCCAGACAATCAGCCCCAGCATTTT. This codes for CASSLSPDNQPQHF. The full variable domain, its missing parts supplied by reference TRBV5-1 and TRBJ1-5, is KAGVTQTPRYLIKTRGQQVTLSCSPISGHRSVSWYQQTPGQGLQFLFEYFSETQRNKGNFPGRFSGRQFSNSRSEMNVSTLELGDSALYLCASSLSPDNQPQHFGDGTRLSIL.

The chain couples TRBV7-9 to TRBJ2-7, with unresolved D. Germline lookup yields CDR1 SEHNR and CDR2 FQNEAQ (reference sequence). V lost 3 bases and J lost 2, with 8 bases in between. The CDR3 is made up of 13 amino acids. This chain's CDR3 is CASSFAGTYEQYF. The CDR3 DNA sequence: TGTGCCAGCAGCTTTGCTGGGACCTACGAGCAGTACTTC.

The chain is built from TRBV29-1 and TRBJ1-2, with 7 bases fitting TRBD1. The CDR3 is 16 amino acids. Per germline, CDR1 SQVTM and CDR2 ANQGSEA. J gave up 0 bases and V 7 bases, and 14 bases lay outside the gene matches. DNA of the CDR3: TGCAGCGCCACGACAGGGCGACCTACCTCTAACTATGGCTACACCTTC. Translation gives CSATTGRPTSNYGYTF.

Turning to this clone: Mismatch with germline at one junction end may stem from a read error. The chain joins TRBV7-7 to TRBJ2-3; 7 bases are a match to TRBD1. The CDR3 has 15 amino acids. CDR1 is SSHAT and CDR2 is FNYEAQ in the germline V gene (reference sequence). CDR3 region: CASSPEGQPRDTQYF. DNA of the CDR3: TGCGCCAGCAGCCCTGAGGGACAGCCTAGGGATACGCAGTATTTT.

The chain couples TRBV9 to TRBJ1-5; D call uncertain. Germline loops: CDR1 SGDLS, CDR2 YYNGEE. The CDR3 loop spans 13 amino acids. V lost 0 bases and J lost 3, with 4 bases in between. The CDR3 DNA is TGTGCCAGCAGCGTAGCTATCAATCAGCCCCAGCATTTT. Translated, it gives CASSVAINQPQHF. The full variable domain, its missing parts supplied by reference TRBV9 and TRBJ1-5, is DSGVTQTPKHLITATGQRVTLRCSPRSGDLSVYWYQQSLDQGLQFLIQYYNGEERAKGNILERFSAQQFPDLHSELNLSSLELGDSALYFCASSVAINQPQHFGDGTRLSIL.

The V gene is TRBV2, the J gene TRBJ2-7, with D uncertain. V gave up 4 bases and J gave up 7 bases, with 8 bases separating them. This CDR3 comprises 11 residues. CDR1 SNHLY and CDR2 FYNNEI come from the germline V gene. The DNA for the CDR3 is TGTGCCAGCAGTGCGTTGGGGGAGCAGTACTTC. Residues: CASSALGEQYF.

The chain combines TRBV19 with TRBJ1-2; no reliable D call. CDR3 length: 14 amino acids. Germline V gene data show CDR1 as LNHDA and CDR2 as SQIVND (reference sequence). Trimming left V 2 bases short and J 6 bases short, with 13 bases between. The CDR3 DNA is TGTGCCAGTAGTATATTCGGGGTAGAGGATGGCTACACCTTC. Encoded protein: CASSIFGVEDGYTF.

The chain links TRBV5-4 to TRBJ2-3; 7 positions agree with TRBD1. There are 14 residues in the CDR3. The germline V gene has CDR1 SGHNT and CDR2 YYREEE (reference sequence). Trimming took 4 bases from V and 6 from J; bases not matched to a gene: 8. The DNA of the CDR3 is TGTGCCAGCAGCCCTGACAGGGAACTGGATACGCAGTATTTT. Translated: CASSPDRELDTQYF.

The chain employs TRBV9 and TRBJ1-2; D gene ambiguous. CDR1 is SGDLS, CDR2 YYNGEE, per germline. The CDR3 consists of 11 residues. V lost 4 bases to trimming and J lost 3 bases, with 4 bases between them. The DNA of the CDR3 is TGTGCCAGCAGCCTTCACTATGGCTACACCTTC. This encodes CASSLHYGYTF.

The chain recombines TRBV5-6 with TRBJ2-1; TRBD1 might be the D (6 bases). Germline V CDR1 and CDR2: SGHDT, YYEEEE. There are 14 residues in the CDR3. With 4 bases removed from V and 5 bases from J, the gap between germline ends came to 13 bases. DNA of the CDR3: TGTGCCAGCAGCCCCCAGGGGCGGGACAATGAGCAGTTCTTC. This sequence encodes CASSPQGRDNEQFF. The full variable domain, in which reference TRBV5-6 and TRBJ2-1 provide the parts outside the CDR3, is DAGVTQSPTHLIKTRGQQVTLRCSPKSGHDTVSWYQQALGQGPQFIFQYYEEEERQRGNFPDRFSGHQFPNYSSELNVNALLLGDSALYLCASSPQGRDNEQFFGPGTRLTVL.

DNA of the CDR3: TGCAGCGTTGAGGGGCTCTTTGGTGAGCAGTTCTTC. Encoded protein: CSVEGLFGEQFF. The chain joins TRBV29-1 to TRBJ2-1; D might be TRBD1 (5 bases). The CDR3 is made up of 12 amino acids. The germline V and J ends were trimmed by 3 bases and 9 bases, with 12 bases remaining between them. CDR1 is SQVTM, CDR2 ANQGSEA, per germline.

The gene calls are TRBV6-4 and TRBJ1-2; the match to TRBD1 covers 9 bases. Germline CDR1 is MRHNA and CDR2 is SNTAGT. V gave up 4 bases and J gave up 4 bases; unmatched junction bases: 4. The CDR3 contains 14 residues. CDR3 sequence (DNA): TGTGCCAGCAGTGTCGGACAGGGGAGCTATGGCTACACCTTC. Protein product: CASSVGQGSYGYTF.

The chain couples TRBV4-1 to TRBJ2-1; 9 nucleotides agree with TRBD2. The junction had 12 bases not matched to a gene; V was cut back by 0 bases and J by 6 bases. This CDR3 is 18 amino acids long. Germline loops: CDR1 MGHRA, CDR2 YSYEKL. The CDR3 sequence is CASSQEYLGLAIRNEQFF. The CDR3 nucleotides are TGCGCCAGCAGCCAAGAATATTTGGGACTAGCAATCCGCAATGAGCAGTTCTTC.